Only a few counts were recorded for the clone carrying this TCR beta chain. Its matching antigen is unknown. Samples came from axillary lymph nodes draining the breast cancer. The data originate from a study of breast tumors, draining lymph nodes, adjacent tissues. From the multiplex PCR reads, TCRdb called clonotypes with MiXCR, one entry per CDR3 protein. The sample consists of about 140,000 distinct CDR3 sequences, less than 35% of them appearing once. Whole-study findings and limits: The data were judged consistent with most tumor T cells coming from lymph node and expanding in tumor. Luminal-like breast cancer showed significantly greater tumor-nontumor repertoire similarity than basal-like breast cancer did.

This CDR3 is built from 15 residues. Germline V CDR1 and CDR2: SGHKS, YYEKEE (reference sequence). V dropped 0 bases and J dropped 5 bases, with 14 bases sitting between them. The V call is TRBV5-5, the J call TRBJ2-5, with D possibly matching TRBD2 (6 bases). This TCR came from a female donor with breast cancer. Some clones in this sample may be carry-over from other donors' samples. The sample consisted of axillary lymph node tissue. CDR3 in DNA: TGTGCCAGCAGCTTGGTGTCAGCGGGCTATGAGACCCAGTACTTC. Encoded protein: CASSLVSAGYETQYF.